The TCR beta chain under discussion was sequenced for a study of blood T cells in healthy people across ages (dated by TCRdb to 2015 to 2017). Study-wide context: In model experiments, roughly one uniquely barcoded TCR beta cDNA molecule per two T cells was captured by template switching. Two additional independent replicas of 1 million unique cDNA reads from the same blood draw were analyzed for two donors (one aged 18 to 30 and one aged 80 or older). Donors were grouped into four age groups: young (average roughly 17 years), middle-aged (roughly 40), aged (roughly 67) and long-lived (less than 85). To avoid experimental bias, donors of different ages were distributed randomly across sequencing lanes. The study measured age-related changes in TCR beta repertoire diversity using deep sequencing normalized with unique cDNA molecular identifiers.

The library relied on 5' RACE. Sequencer: Illumina HiSeq 2500. A second PCR of about 6 to 11 cycles was run with a J-beta primer mix and a sample-barcoded 5' primer. A unique molecular identifier was introduced onto each TCR beta cDNA molecule by a template-switch 5' adaptor carrying 12 random nucleotides. Each sample yielded at least 2.5 million CDR3-containing paired-end reads. First-strand cDNA synthesis was performed from all RNA using the Mint cDNA synthesis kit, with priming by a TRBC-specific oligonucleotide. Following uracil-DNA glycosylase treatment, a first 18-cycle PCR with universal primers M1SS and BC2_uni_R was performed on all cDNA. The authors processed their data as follows. Each sample was normalized by randomly selecting 1 million high-quality reads, each carrying a distinct molecular identifier. Instead of being binned into consensus sequences, reads with shared molecular identifiers were discarded. MiTCR, run with a Q25 quality threshold and the strictest error-elimination algorithm, handled CDR3 identification, clonotype clustering and error correction. Lower-bound total TCR beta diversity was estimated with a nonparametric unseen species model using Euler transformation. TCRdb took the public reads, trimmed them with fastp at Q25, ran MiXCR for clone calling and kept in-frame beta chains. Each CDR3 protein gets just one entry, which takes the most common genes and DNA from the rows behind it. The V and J calls and clone size come from TCRdb's table, not from the authors' own analysis. Across this sample there are 790,000 or so distinct CDR3 sequences, with roughly 46% seen only once. Around a sixth of the sample lies in the top ten.

Turning to this clonotype: What this receptor recognizes is not known. Qualities for individual bases were not recorded, and no much larger clone is one base off.

Points the paper makes about the study in general: Estimates of total diversity based on one million sequenced T cells were considered lower bounds and underestimates. As age increased, observed TCR beta diversity per million T cells dropped in a roughly linear way, and a significant reduction was already evident by age 40. Because profiling used bulk unsorted PBMCs, naive and antigen-experienced compartments could not be compared conclusively. Compared with the aged group, more naive CD4+ T cells, fewer expanded clones and increased TCR diversity were shown by the long-lived group, suggesting age selection. The CMV infection status of donors was not known, potentially confounding age-related changes in expanded clonotypes. There was a strong correlation between observed TCR beta diversity and the percentage of naive T cells measured by flow cytometry.

After removal of 4 bases from V and 3 bases from J, the junction retains 10 bases not matched to a gene. As encoded in the germline V gene, CDR1 is MDHEN while CDR2 is SYDVKM. The CDR3 measures 16 amino acids from cysteine to phenylalanine. The kept DNA is CDR3 alone, 48 bases in frame from the first base. Donors were 39 systemically healthy Caucasian individuals from Russia aged 6 to 90 years. Each donor gave 9.5 to 10 milliliters of peripheral blood, drawn into EDTA-treated Vacutainer tubes. PBMCs were isolated by Ficoll-Paque density-gradient centrifugation, with at least 7 million obtained per sample. Total RNA, at least 5 micrograms per sample, was extracted from PBMCs with Trizol reagent. The percentages of naive CD45RAhigh/CD27high T cells were determined by flow cytometry on a PBMC aliquot from every donor.

This chain joins TRBV28 to TRBJ2-7; 9 junctional bases match TRBD1. This TCR derives from a man of 80 years or more in good health. Sequencing used blood. For the CDR3, the sequence is CASSSIWGQGNYEQYF. The DNA reads as follows: TGTGCCAGCAGTTCCATATGGGGACAGGGCAACTACGAGCAGTACTTC.